The 20 T cell receptor beta chains below come from one sample, sequenced in a study of shared clonotypes between healthy human individuals. Profiling relied on immunoSEQ multiplex PCR, and the TCRdb table lists in-frame clones only, not all of them. The sample lists about 2 million clones, about 95% occurring once. CD8 cells classed as naive were CD45RO-negative and positively selected for CCR7, excluding terminally differentiated effector memory CD45RA+ cells. Material for sequencing was naive CD8+ T cells sorted from blood. These TCRs come from a man aged 18-30 years in good health.

The rearrangement links TRBV13 to TRBJ2-7, with 11 bases fitting TRBD2. The CDR3 runs to 15 residues. The trim removed 5 bases at V and 2 bases at J, leaving 5 bases unmatched. Per the germline V gene, CDR1 is PRHDT and CDR2 is FYEKMQ (reference sequence). CDR3: CASSPTSGGTYEQYF. CDR3 nucleotide sequence: TGTGCCAGCAGCCCTACTAGCGGGGGCACCTACGAGCAGTACTTC.

The chain links TRBV2 to TRBJ2-7; 15 positions match TRBD2. From germline, CDR1 is SNHLY and CDR2 FYNNEI. The ends lost 6 bases at V and 0 bases at J; junction bases unmatched: 12. The CDR3 is 19 residues long. The CDR3 bases are TGTGCCAGCAGACCACCCGGGACTAGCGGGAGGCCCTACTCCTACGAGCAGTACTTC. Protein sequence: CASRPPGTSGRPYSYEQYF.

The V and J genes are TRBV2 and TRBJ2-7; TRBD1 aligns across 9 bases. Germline V gives CDR1 SNHLY, CDR2 FYNNEI. This CDR3 is 15 amino acids long. V gave up 3 bases and J gave up 3 bases; unmatched junction bases: 6. The CDR3 nucleotides are TGTGCCAGCAGTGAGACGGGACAGGGCTTCTACGAGCAGTACTTC. It translates to CASSETGQGFYEQYF.

The chain recombines TRBV7-9 with TRBJ1-1; 8 positions agree with TRBD1. This CDR3 has 13 amino acids. Germline CDR1 SEHNR, CDR2 FQNEAQ (reference sequence). V gave up 7 bases and J gave up 4 bases; unmatched junction bases: 5. This CDR3 is CASKGQGSTEAFF. The CDR3, as DNA: TGTGCCAGCAAAGGACAGGGAAGCACTGAAGCTTTCTTT.

V usage is TRBV27 and J usage is TRBJ2-7; 7 bases map to TRBD1. The length of the CDR3 is 14 residues. Germline CDR1 reads MNHEY; CDR2 reads SMNVEV (reference sequence). V lost 4 bases and J lost 6; bases outside the gene matches: 9. The CDR3 DNA sequence: TGTGCCAGCAGTTCCTTAGGGGACAGCGTCGAGCAGTACTTC. It encodes CASSSLGDSVEQYF.

This clone was seen only once. V usage is TRBV5-8 and J usage is TRBJ1-5; 8 positions match TRBD1. CDR3 length: 15 residues. J gave up 1 base and V 4 bases, and 4 bases lay outside the gene matches. CDR1 and CDR2 (germline): SGHTS, YDEGEE. CDR3 region: CASSTGQVSNQPQHF. DNA for the CDR3: TGTGCCAGCAGCACGGGACAGGTCAGCAATCAGCCCCAGCATTTT.

This clone was detected once. J is TRBJ1-2 and V is TRBV6-6; D not certain. Germline CDR1 and CDR2: MNHNY and SVGAGI (reference sequence). CDR3 length equals 15 residues. The V gene lost 2 bases and the J gene lost 6 bases, with 16 bases spanning the gap. The CDR3 here is CASSYEPGLLDGYTF. CDR3 in DNA: TGTGCCAGCAGTTACGAGCCAGGACTGTTAGATGGCTACACCTTC.

The V call is TRBV12-5, the J call TRBJ2-7; 12 bases are shared with TRBD2. The J segment lost 1 base and the V segment lost 5 bases, leaving 6 bases of the junction unmatched. Germline CDR1 LGHNT, CDR2 FRNRAP. The CDR3 length is 16 residues. As DNA, the CDR3 is TGTGCTAGTGGTCCCACGCTAGCGGGAGGGTCCTACGAGCAGTACTTC. It yields the protein CASGPTLAGGSYEQYF.

About this clone itself: In the same sample, other DNA sequences code for this CDR3. The chain couples TRBV7-9 to TRBJ2-7; the D is unclear. CDR1 and CDR2 from the germline V gene are SEHNR and FQNEAQ (reference sequence). The length of the CDR3 is 14 residues. V lost 1 base to trimming and J lost 0 bases, with 7 bases between them. DNA of the CDR3: TGTGCCAGCAGCTTAGGGACCAGCTCCTACGAGCAGTACTTC. Its translation is CASSLGTSSYEQYF.

The chain is built from TRBV29-1 and TRBJ2-2, with a possible D match to TRBD1 (6 bases). The ends were cut back, 8 bases at V and 7 bases at J, with 17 bases in the middle. The CDR3 loop spans 13 amino acids. The germline V gene encodes CDR1 SQVTM and CDR2 ANQGSEA. The CDR3 sequence is CSTRSGDHGELFF. The CDR3 bases are TGCAGCACTCGGTCAGGGGATCACGGGGAGCTGTTTTTT.

The genes are TRBV10-3 and TRBJ2-3; the D gene is possibly TRBD2 (5 bases). The CDR3 loop spans 16 amino acids. CDR1 and CDR2 from the germline V gene are ENHRY and SYGVKD. Trimming left V 2 bases short and J 3 bases short, with 15 bases between. The CDR3 sequence: CAISEAAGGVTDTQYF. CDR3 nucleotide sequence: TGTGCCATCAGTGAGGCGGCAGGAGGAGTTACAGATACGCAGTATTTT.

As for this clone: Other DNA variants within this sample encode the same CDR3. The chain couples TRBV30 to TRBJ2-3, with 13 bases aligning to TRBD2. J lost 3 bases, V lost 0 bases, and 0 bases had no gene match. Germline loops: CDR1 GTSNPN, CDR2 SVGIG (reference sequence). CDR3 length: 15 amino acids. The DNA for the CDR3 is TGTGCCTGGAGTGTACTAGCGGGAGGGACAGATACGCAGTATTTT. This translates into CAWSVLAGGTDTQYF.

This clone was detected only once. V gene TRBV30 combines with J gene TRBJ1-2, with D maybe TRBD1 (5 bases). Trimming took 6 bases from V and 8 from J, leaving 19 bases between them. The V gene's germline CDR1 is GTSNPN and CDR2 SVGIG (reference sequence). The CDR3 contains 13 residues. In DNA form, the CDR3 reads TGTGCCTGTACAAACGGGGCAGGGACCGGCTACACCTTC. Encoded protein: CACTNGAGTGYTF.

V gene TRBV14 combines with J gene TRBJ1-2; possible D gene TRBD1, 5 bases. CDR3 length: 15 residues. V shed 4 bases and J shed 2 bases, with 14 bases lying between them. Germline V lookup: CDR1 SGHDN, CDR2 FVKESK. The CDR3 protein is CASSPTDLINYGYTF. The DNA for the CDR3 is TGTGCCAGCAGCCCGACAGACCTAATCAACTATGGCTACACCTTC.

The chain combines TRBV18 with TRBJ2-3; 7 bases are shared with TRBD2. V lost 3 bases to trimming and J lost 3 bases; unmatched junction nucleotides: 9. The CDR3 runs to 16 residues. Germline CDR1 is KGHSH and CDR2 is LQKENI. CDR3 region: CASSPAGRERTDTQYF. In nucleotides, the CDR3 is TGTGCCAGCTCACCTGCTGGGCGGGAGAGGACAGATACGCAGTATTTT.

A remark on this clone: Other DNA variants within this sample encode the same CDR3. The rearrangement links TRBV2 to TRBJ2-7, with 7 bases fitting TRBD1. Germline CDR1 reads SNHLY; CDR2 reads FYNNEI. The trim removed 4 bases at V and 4 bases at J, leaving 4 bases unmatched. CDR3 length: 13 amino acids. CDR3: CASSGQGAYEQYF. CDR3 coding DNA: TGTGCCAGCAGTGGACAGGGAGCGTACGAGCAGTACTTC.

As to this clone: This clone may be a read error of a much larger clone one base away. CDR3: CASSVQGYSNQPQHF. CDR3 nucleotides: TGTGCCAGCAGCGTACAGGGGTATAGCAATCAGCCCCAGCATTTT. The chain has TRBV7-2 and TRBJ1-5; TRBD1 matches 7 bases. The CDR3 is 15 residues long. V shed 5 bases and J 0 bases; nucleotides not matched to a gene: 4. From germline, CDR1 is SGHTA and CDR2 FQGNSA.

The table lists this clone with a count of one. The J gene is TRBJ2-6, the V gene TRBV29-1; 7 bases are a match to TRBD1. The V and J ends lost 3 bases and 3 bases, in that order; junction bases with no gene match: 14. In germline, CDR1 is SQVTM, CDR2 ANQGSEA. CDR3 length: 18 amino acids. The CDR3 sequence: CSVDEQGNRERGANVLTF. CDR3 DNA sequence: TGCAGCGTTGACGAACAGGGGAACCGGGAACGTGGGGCCAACGTCCTGACTTTC.

V and J are TRBV13 and TRBJ2-1, with TRBD2 identical over 9 bases. The germline gives CDR1 PRHDT, CDR2 FYEKMQ (reference sequence). V gave up 5 bases and J gave up 1 base; unmatched junction bases: 9. The CDR3 consists of 17 residues. The CDR3 nucleotides are TGTGCCAGCAGCCTACTACTAGCGGGCGGTTCCTACAATGAGCAGTTCTTC. Translating it yields CASSLLLAGGSYNEQFF.

V usage is TRBV5-1 and J usage is TRBJ1-2; 8 bases are shared with TRBD1. Germline-derived CDR1 and CDR2 are SGHRS and YFSETQ. The CDR3 totals 15 residues. With 4 bases clipped from V and 1 base from J, the junction kept 6 bases outside the gene matches. The CDR3: CASSPGTGINYGYTF. The CDR3, as DNA: TGCGCCAGCAGCCCGGGGACAGGTATTAACTATGGCTACACCTTC.